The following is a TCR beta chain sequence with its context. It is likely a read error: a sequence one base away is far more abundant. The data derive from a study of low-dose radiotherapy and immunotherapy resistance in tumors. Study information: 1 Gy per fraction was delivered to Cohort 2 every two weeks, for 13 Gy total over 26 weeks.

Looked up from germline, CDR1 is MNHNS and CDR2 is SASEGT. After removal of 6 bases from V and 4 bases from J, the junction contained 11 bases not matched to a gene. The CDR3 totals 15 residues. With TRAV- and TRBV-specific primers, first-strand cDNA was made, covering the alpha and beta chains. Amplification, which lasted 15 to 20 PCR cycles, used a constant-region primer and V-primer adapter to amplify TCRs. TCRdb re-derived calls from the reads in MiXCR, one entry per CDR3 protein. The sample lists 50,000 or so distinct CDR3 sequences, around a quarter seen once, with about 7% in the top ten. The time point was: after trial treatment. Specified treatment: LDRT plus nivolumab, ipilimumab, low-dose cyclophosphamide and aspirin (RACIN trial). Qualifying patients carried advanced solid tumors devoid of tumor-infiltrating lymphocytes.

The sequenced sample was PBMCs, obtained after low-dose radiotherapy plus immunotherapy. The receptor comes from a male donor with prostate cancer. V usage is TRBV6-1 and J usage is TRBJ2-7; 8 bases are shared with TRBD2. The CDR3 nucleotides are TGTGCCAGCAGGTCGACTAGCGTAGGGACTTACGAGCAGTACTTC. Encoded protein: CASRSTSVGTYEQYF.